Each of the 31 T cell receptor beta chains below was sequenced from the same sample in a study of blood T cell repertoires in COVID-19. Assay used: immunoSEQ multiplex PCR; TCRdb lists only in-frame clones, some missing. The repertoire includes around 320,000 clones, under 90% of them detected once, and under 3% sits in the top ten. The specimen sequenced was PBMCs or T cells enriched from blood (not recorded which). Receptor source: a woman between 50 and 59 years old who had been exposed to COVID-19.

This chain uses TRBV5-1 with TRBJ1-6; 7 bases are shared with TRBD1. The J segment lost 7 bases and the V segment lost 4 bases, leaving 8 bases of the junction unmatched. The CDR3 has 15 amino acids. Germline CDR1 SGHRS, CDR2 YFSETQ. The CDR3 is CASSADRVRNSPLHF. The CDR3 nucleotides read TGCGCCAGCAGCGCCGACAGGGTAAGAAATTCACCCCTCCACTTT.

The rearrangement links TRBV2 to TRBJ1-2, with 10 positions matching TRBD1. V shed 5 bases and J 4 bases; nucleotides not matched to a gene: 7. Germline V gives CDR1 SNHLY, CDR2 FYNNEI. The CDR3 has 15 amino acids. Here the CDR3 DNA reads TGTGCCAGCAGTCTCAGATGGACAGGGGGCTATGGCTACACCTTC. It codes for CASSLRWTGGYGYTF.

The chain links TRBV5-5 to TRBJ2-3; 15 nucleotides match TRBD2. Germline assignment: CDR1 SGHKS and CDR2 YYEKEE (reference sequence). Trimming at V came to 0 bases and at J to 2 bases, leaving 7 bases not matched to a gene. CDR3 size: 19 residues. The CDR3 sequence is CASSLGTSGGASYTDTQYF. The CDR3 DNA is TGTGCCAGCAGCTTGGGGACTAGCGGGGGGGCAAGTTACACAGATACGCAGTATTTT. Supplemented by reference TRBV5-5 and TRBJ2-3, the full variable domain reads DAGVTQSPTHLIKTRGQQVTLRCSPISGHKSVSWYQQVLGQGPQFIFQYYEKEERGRGNFPDRFSARQFPNYSSELNVNALLLGDSALYLCASSLGTSGGASYTDTQYFGPGTRLTVL.

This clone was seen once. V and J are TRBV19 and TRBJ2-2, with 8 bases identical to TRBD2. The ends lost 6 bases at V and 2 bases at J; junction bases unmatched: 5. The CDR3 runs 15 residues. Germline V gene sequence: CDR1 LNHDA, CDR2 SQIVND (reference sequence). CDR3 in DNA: TGTGCCAGTAGCGCCGGGAGGGGAAACACCGGGGAGCTGTTTTTT. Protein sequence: CASSAGRGNTGELFF.

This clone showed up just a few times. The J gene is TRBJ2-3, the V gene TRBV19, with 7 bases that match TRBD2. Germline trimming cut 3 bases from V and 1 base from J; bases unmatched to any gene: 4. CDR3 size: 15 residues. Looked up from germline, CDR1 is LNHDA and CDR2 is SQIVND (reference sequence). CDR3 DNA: TGTGCCAGTAGTATGTACCGGGGGGGCACAGATACGCAGTATTTT. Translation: CASSMYRGGTDTQYF.

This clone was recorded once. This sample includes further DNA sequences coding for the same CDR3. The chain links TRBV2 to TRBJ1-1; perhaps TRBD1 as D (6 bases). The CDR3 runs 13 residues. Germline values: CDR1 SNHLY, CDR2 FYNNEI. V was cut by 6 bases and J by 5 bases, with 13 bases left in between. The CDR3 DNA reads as TGTGCCAGCAGCGAGGGGGGGTATACTGAAGCTTTCTTT. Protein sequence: CASSEGGYTEAFF.

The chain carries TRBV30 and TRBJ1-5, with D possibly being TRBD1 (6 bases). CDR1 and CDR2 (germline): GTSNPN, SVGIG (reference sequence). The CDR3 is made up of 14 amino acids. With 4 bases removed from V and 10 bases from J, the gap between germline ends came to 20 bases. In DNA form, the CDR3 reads TGTGCCTGGACAGACGAGAGGGGGGGGCGACCCCAGCATTTT. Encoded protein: CAWTDERGGRPQHF.

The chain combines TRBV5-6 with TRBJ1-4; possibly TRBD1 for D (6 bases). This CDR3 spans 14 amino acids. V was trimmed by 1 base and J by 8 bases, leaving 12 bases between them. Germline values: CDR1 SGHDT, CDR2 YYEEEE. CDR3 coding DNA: TGTGCCAGCAGCTTGCCAGGGGTAGAAGAAAAACTGTTTTTT. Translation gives CASSLPGVEEKLFF.

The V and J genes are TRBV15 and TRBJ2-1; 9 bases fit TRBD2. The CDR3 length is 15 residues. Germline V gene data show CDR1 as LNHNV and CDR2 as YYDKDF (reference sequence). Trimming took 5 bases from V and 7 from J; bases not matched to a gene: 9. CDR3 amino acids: CATSAAGGPGNEQFF. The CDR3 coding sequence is TGTGCCACCAGCGCCGCGGGGGGGCCAGGTAATGAGCAGTTCTTC.

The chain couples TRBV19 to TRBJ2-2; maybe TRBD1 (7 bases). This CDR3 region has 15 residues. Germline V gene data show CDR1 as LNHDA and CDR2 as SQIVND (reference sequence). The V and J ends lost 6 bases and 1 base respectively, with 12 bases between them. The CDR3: CASSRQGLNTGELFF. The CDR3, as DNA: TGTGCCAGTAGCCGACAGGGACTGAACACCGGGGAGCTGTTTTTT.

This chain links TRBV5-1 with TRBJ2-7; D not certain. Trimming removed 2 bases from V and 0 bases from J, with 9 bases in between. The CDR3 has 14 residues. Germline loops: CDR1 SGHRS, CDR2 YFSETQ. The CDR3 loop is CASSLAAGSYEQYF. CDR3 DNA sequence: TGCGCCAGCAGCTTAGCCGCCGGCTCCTACGAGCAGTACTTC.

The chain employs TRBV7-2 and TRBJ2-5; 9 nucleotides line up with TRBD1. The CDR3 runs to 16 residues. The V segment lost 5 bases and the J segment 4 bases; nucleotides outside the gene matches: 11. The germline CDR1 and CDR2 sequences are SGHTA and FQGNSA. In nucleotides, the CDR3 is TGTGCCAGCAGCGTTATGACAGGGGGAAAGGGAGAGACCCAGTACTTC. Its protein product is CASSVMTGGKGETQYF. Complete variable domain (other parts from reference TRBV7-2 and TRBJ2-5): GAGVSQSPSNKVTEKGKDVELRCDPISGHTALYWYRQSLGQGLEFLIYFQGNSAPDKSGLPSDRFSAERTGGSVSTLTIQRTQQEDSAVYLCASSVMTGGKGETQYFGPGTRLLVL.

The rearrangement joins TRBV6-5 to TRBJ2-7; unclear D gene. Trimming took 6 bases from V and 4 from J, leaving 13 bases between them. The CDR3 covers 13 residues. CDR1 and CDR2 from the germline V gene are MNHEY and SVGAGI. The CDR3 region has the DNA TGTGCCAGCAGACAGACCGGCTTTTACGAGCAGTACTTC. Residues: CASRQTGFYEQYF.

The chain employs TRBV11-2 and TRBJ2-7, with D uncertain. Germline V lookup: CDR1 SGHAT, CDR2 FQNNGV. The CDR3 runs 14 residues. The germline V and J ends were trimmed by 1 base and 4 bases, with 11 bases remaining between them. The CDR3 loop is CASSLVWFGYEQYF. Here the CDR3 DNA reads TGTGCCAGCAGCTTAGTGTGGTTCGGTTACGAGCAGTACTTC.

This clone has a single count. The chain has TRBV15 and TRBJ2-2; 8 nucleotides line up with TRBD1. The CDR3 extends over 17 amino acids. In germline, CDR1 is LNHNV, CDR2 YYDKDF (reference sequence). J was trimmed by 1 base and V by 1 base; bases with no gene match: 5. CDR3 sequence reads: CATSRAQGTGNTGELFF. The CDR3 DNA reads TGTGCCACCAGCAGAGCCCAAGGGACAGGGAACACCGGGGAGCTGTTTTTT.

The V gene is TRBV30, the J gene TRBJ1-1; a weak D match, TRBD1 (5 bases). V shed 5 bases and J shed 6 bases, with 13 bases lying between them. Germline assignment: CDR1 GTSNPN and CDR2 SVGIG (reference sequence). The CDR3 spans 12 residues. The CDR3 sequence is CAWGEGLAEAFF. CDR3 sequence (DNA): TGTGCCTGGGGCGAGGGACTGGCTGAAGCTTTCTTT.

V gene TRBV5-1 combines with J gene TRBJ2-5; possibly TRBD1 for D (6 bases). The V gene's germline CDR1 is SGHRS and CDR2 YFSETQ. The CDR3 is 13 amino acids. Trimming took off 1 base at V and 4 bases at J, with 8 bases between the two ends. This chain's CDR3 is CASSLTGRETQYF. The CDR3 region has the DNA TGCGCCAGCAGCTTGACAGGGAGAGAGACCCAGTACTTC.

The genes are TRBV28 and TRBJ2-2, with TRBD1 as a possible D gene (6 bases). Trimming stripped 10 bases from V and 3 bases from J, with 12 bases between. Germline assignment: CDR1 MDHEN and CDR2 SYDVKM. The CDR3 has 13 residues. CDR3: CATGTIYTGELFF. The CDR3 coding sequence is TGTGCCACCGGGACAATTTACACCGGGGAGCTGTTTTTT.

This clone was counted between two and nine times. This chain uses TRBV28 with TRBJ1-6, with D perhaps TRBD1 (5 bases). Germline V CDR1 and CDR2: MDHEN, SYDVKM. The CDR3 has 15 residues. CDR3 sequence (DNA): TGTGTAAGCAAAGGGGCGAGCTCCTATAATTCACCCCTCCACTTT. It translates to CVSKGASSYNSPLHF.

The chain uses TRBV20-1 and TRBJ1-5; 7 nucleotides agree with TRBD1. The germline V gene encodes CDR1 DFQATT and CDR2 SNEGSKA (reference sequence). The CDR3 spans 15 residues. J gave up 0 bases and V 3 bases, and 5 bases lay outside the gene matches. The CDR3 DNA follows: TGCAGTGCTAGTGGGACAGAGTATAGCAATCAGCCCCAGCATTTT. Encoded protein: CSASGTEYSNQPQHF.

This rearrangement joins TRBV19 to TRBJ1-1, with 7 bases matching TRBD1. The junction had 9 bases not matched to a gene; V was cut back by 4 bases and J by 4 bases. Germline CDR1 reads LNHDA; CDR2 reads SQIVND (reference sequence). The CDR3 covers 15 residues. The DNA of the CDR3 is TGTGCCAGTAGTACCGAAACAGGGGTGGGCACTGAAGCTTTCTTT. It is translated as CASSTETGVGTEAFF.

CDR3 sequence: CASSFTGGGGYTF. For the CDR3, the DNA is TGTGCCAGCAGCTTCACAGGGGGTGGGGGCTACACCTTC. The chain combines TRBV5-4 with TRBJ1-2, with 8 nucleotides matching TRBD1. This CDR3 has 13 residues. Germline CDR1 SGHNT, CDR2 YYREEE (reference sequence). V lost 2 bases to trimming and J lost 8 bases; unmatched junction nucleotides: 5. The full variable domain, its missing parts supplied by reference TRBV5-4 and TRBJ1-2, is ETGVTQSPTHLIKTRGQQVTLRCSSQSGHNTVSWYQQALGQGPQFIFQYYREEENGRGNFPPRFSGLQFPNYSSELNVNALELDDSALYLCASSFTGGGGYTFGSGTRLTVV.

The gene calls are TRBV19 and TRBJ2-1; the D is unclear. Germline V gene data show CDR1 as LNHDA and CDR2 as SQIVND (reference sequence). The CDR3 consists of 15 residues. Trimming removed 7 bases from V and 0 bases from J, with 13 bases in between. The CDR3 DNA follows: TGTGCCAGTACCCCCCGGAGCTACTCCTACAATGAGCAGTTCTTC. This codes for CASTPRSYSYNEQFF.

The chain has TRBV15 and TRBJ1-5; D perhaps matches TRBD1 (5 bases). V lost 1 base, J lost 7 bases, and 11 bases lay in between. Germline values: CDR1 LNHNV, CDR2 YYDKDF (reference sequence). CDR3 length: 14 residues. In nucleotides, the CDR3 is TGTGCCACCAGCAGAGGGGGGGTAATGCAGCCCCAGCATTTT. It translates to CATSRGGVMQPQHF.

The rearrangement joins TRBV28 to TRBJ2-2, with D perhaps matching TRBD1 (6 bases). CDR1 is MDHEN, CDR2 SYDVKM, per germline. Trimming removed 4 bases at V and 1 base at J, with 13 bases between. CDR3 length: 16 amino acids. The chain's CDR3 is CASSYRTDRNTGELFF. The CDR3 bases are TGTGCCAGCAGTTACCGGACAGACAGGAACACCGGGGAGCTGTTTTTT.

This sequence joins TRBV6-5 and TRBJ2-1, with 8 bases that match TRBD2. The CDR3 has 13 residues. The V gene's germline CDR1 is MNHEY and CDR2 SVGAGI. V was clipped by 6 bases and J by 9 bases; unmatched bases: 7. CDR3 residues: CASRTSAVGEQFF. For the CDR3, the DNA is TGTGCCAGCAGGACTAGCGCGGTTGGTGAGCAGTTCTTC.

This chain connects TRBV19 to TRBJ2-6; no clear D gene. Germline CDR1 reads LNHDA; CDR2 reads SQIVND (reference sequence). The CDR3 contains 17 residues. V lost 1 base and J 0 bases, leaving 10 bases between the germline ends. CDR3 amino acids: CASSIVVLNSGANVLTF. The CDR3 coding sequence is TGTGCCAGTAGTATAGTAGTATTAAACTCTGGGGCCAACGTCCTGACTTTC.

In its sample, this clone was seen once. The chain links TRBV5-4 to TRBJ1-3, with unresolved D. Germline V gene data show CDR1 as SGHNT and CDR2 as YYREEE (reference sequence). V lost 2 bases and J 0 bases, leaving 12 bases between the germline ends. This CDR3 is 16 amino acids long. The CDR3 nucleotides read TGTGCCAGCAGCTTTTCACCGTCGAGCTCTGGAAACACCATATATTTT. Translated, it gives CASSFSPSSSGNTIYF. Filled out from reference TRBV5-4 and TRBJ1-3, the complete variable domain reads ETGVTQSPTHLIKTRGQQVTLRCSSQSGHNTVSWYQQALGQGPQFIFQYYREEENGRGNFPPRFSGLQFPNYSSELNVNALELDDSALYLCASSFSPSSSGNTIYFGEGSWLTVV.

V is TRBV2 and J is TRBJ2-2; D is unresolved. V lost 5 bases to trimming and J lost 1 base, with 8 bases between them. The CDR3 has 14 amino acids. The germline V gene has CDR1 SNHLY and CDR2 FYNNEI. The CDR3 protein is CASSPNRNTGELFF. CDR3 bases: TGTGCCAGCAGTCCCAACAGGAACACCGGGGAGCTGTTTTTT.

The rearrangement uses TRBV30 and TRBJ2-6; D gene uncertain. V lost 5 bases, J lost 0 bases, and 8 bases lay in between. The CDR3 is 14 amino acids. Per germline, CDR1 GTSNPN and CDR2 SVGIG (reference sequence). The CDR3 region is CAWLRHSGANVLTF. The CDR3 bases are TGTGCCTGGCTCCGACACTCTGGGGCCAACGTCCTGACTTTC.

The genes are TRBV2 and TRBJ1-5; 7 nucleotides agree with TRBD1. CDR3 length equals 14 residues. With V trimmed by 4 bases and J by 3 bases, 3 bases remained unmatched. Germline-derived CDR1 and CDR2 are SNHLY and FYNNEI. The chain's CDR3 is CASSGGQNNQPQHF. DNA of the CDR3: TGTGCCAGCAGTGGGGGACAGAACAATCAGCCCCAGCATTTT.